The rows below give T cell receptor beta chains drawn from one sample of a study of blood T cell repertoires in COVID-19. Repertoires were generated with immunoSEQ multiplex PCR, while TCRdb's copy carries only in-frame clones and drops some. The sample lists about 300,000 clones, roughly 86% occurring once. Sequenced: peripheral blood. The receptors shown here come from a woman under 40 with COVID-19, enrolled during active disease. Each CDR3 is given with its conserved first and last residue. D genes are given only for firm matches. Clone size is stated in some rows and not others, as once, few, many or a class when expanded.

CASSLSGDQTEAFF,TGCGCCAGCAGCTTGTCAGGGGATCAGACTGAAGCTTTCTTT,.,TRBJ1-1,TRBV5-1,.
CASSLRNTGGYTF,TGTGCCAGCAGTCTCCGAAACACAGGTGGCTACACCTTC,.,TRBJ1-2,TRBV12-3/TRBV12-4,.
CASSRGQGALGLYGYTF,TGTGCCAGCAGTCGGGGACAGGGGGCGTTGGGTTTATATGGCTACACCTTC,TRBD1,TRBJ1-2,TRBV6-6,.
CASSLVGGGGELFF,TGTGCCAGCAGCTTAGTCGGTGGAGGCGGGGAGCTGTTTTTT,.,TRBJ2-2,TRBV7-3,.
CASSIAQGNQPQHF,TGTGCCAGTAGTATAGCACAGGGCAATCAGCCCCAGCATTTT,.,TRBJ1-5,TRBV19,.
CASSLPPFTDTQYF,TGTGCCAGCAGCCTACCCCCTTTCACAGATACGCAGTATTTT,.,TRBJ2-3,TRBV11-3,.
CASSPPTGPNTEAFF,TGTGCCAGCAGCCCCCCGACAGGGCCGAACACTGAAGCTTTCTTT,TRBD1,TRBJ1-1,TRBV9,.
CASSLRDRELFF,TGTGCCAGCAGCTTGCGGGATAGGGAGCTGTTTTTT,.,TRBJ2-2,TRBV5-8,.
CASSLSGRGGPNTEAFF,TGTGCCAGCAGCTTGTCGGGTCGAGGGGGCCCGAACACTGAAGCTTTCTTT,TRBD1,TRBJ1-1,TRBV5-6,.
CASSSTGATNTGELFF,TGTGCCAGCAGCTCTACAGGGGCTACCAACACCGGGGAGCTGTTTTTT,TRBD1,TRBJ2-2,TRBV7-9,.
CSAREGIGYTF,TGCAGTGCTAGGGAGGGGATTGGCTACACCTTC,.,TRBJ1-2,TRBV20-1,.
CASLEEVDTEAFF,TGTGCCAGCCTAGAGGAGGTGGACACTGAAGCTTTCTTT,.,TRBJ1-1,TRBV2,.
CASIEDRTGGFNEQFF,TGTGCCAGCATCGAGGATAGGACAGGGGGTTTTAATGAGCAGTTCTTC,TRBD1,TRBJ2-1,TRBV2,.
CASKPGTGADEQYF,TGTGCCAGCAAACCAGGGACAGGGGCCGACGAGCAGTACTTC,TRBD1,TRBJ2-7,TRBV11-2,.
CASSVILGETQYF,TGTGCCAGCAGTGTGATACTAGGGGAGACCCAGTACTTC,.,TRBJ2-5,TRBV27,.
CSVVRRGSGYTF,TGCAGCGTTGTACGCAGGGGATCCGGCTACACCTTC,.,TRBJ1-2,TRBV29-1,.
CASSADREAFF,TGTGCCAGCTCAGCAGACAGGGAAGCTTTCTTT,.,TRBJ1-1,TRBV18,few
CASSAGSEETQYF,TGTGCCAGCAGCGCAGGAAGTGAGGAGACCCAGTACTTC,.,TRBJ2-5,TRBV7-9,.
CSASVQGFGETQYF,TGCAGTGCTAGTGTCCAGGGCTTCGGAGAGACCCAGTACTTC,.,TRBJ2-5,TRBV20-1,.
CASSQDRAWSPLHF,TGTGCCAGCAGCCAAGACAGGGCTTGGTCACCCCTCCACTTT,.,TRBJ1-6,TRBV3-1/TRBV3-2,.
CASNLFEGADGYTF,TGTGCCAGCAACCTCTTCGAGGGGGCGGATGGCTACACCTTC,TRBD1,TRBJ1-2,TRBV7-8,.
CASSQDCQRGCNEQFF,TGTGCCAGCAGCCAAGATTGTCAGCGGGGGTGCAATGAGCAGTTCTTC,TRBD2,TRBJ2-1,TRBV3-1/TRBV3-2,.
CASSQDIGEGDTEAFF,TGTGCCAGCAGCCAAGATATTGGGGAGGGGGACACTGAAGCTTTCTTT,.,TRBJ1-1,TRBV14,.
CASSLIKSGGYGYTF,TGTGCCAGCAGCCTGATTAAGTCAGGGGGCTATGGCTACACCTTC,TRBD1,TRBJ1-2,TRBV5-4,.
CATSVGGTGGNEQFF,TGTGCCACCAGTGTCGGCGGGACAGGGGGCAATGAGCAGTTCTTC,TRBD1,TRBJ2-1,TRBV24-1,.
CASGLAIGKLFF,TGTGCTAGTGGTTTGGCAATCGGAAAACTGTTTTTT,.,TRBJ1-4,TRBV12-5,.
CASSGTGLEAFF,TGTGCCAGCAGCGGTACAGGCCTTGAAGCTTTCTTT,.,TRBJ1-1,TRBV5-4,.
CASSLGDITDTQYF,TGTGCCAGCAGCTTGGGGGACATCACAGATACGCAGTATTTT,.,TRBJ2-3,TRBV5-5,.
CASSHTGAEQYF,TGTGCCAGTAGTCACACAGGGGCCGAGCAGTACTTC,TRBD1,TRBJ2-7,TRBV19,.
CASRAGGNTEAFF,TGTGCCAGTAGGGCGGGTGGGAACACTGAAGCTTTCTTT,.,TRBJ1-1,TRBV19,once
CASSLGQGNYGYTF,TGCGCCAGCAGCTTGGGACAGGGCAACTATGGCTACACCTTC,TRBD1,TRBJ1-2,TRBV5-1,.
CASSLGTSGGSGQFF,TGTGCCAGCAGCTTAGGAACTAGCGGGGGCTCGGGGCAGTTCTTC,TRBD2,TRBJ2-1,TRBV7-8,.
CASNSGTGSNEQFF,TGTGCCAGCAACTCCGGGACAGGATCAAATGAGCAGTTCTTC,TRBD1,TRBJ2-1,TRBV6-5,.
CASGVVRGGQPQHF,TGTGCCAGCGGAGTGGTCAGGGGTGGACAGCCCCAGCATTTT,.,TRBJ1-5,TRBV2,.
CARGLDRGNEKLFF,TGCGCCAGAGGCCTGGACAGGGGGAATGAAAAACTGTTTTTT,TRBD1,TRBJ1-4,TRBV10-2,once
CASSSRDRGFYGYTF,TGCGCCAGCAGCTCCCGGGACAGGGGCTTTTATGGCTACACCTTC,TRBD1,TRBJ1-2,TRBV5-1,.
CASSVTSTTDTQYF,TGTGCCAGCAGCGTTACAAGTACCACAGATACGCAGTATTTT,.,TRBJ2-3,TRBV9,.
CASSLTGNTEAFF,TGTGCCAGCAGCTTAACCGGGAACACTGAAGCTTTCTTT,.,TRBJ1-1,TRBV7-3,few
CASRSYYSNQPQHF,TGTGCCAGCAGGTCATACTATAGCAATCAGCCCCAGCATTTT,.,TRBJ1-5,TRBV28,.
CASSINAGGEGGYTF,TGTGCCAGCAGCATTAACGCTGGGGGGGAAGGAGGCTACACCTTC,.,TRBJ1-2,TRBV7-2,.
CASSRREPQNTEAFF,TGTGCCAGCAGTCGCCGGGAGCCGCAGAACACTGAAGCTTTCTTT,.,TRBJ1-1,TRBV6-2/TRBV6-3,.
CASLEAERAADTQYF,TGTGCCAGCCTGGAAGCGGAGAGAGCCGCAGATACGCAGTATTTT,.,TRBJ2-3,TRBV2,.
CASSHSGTGEVDYGYTF,TGCGCCAGCAGTCACTCCGGGACAGGGGAGGTTGACTATGGCTACACCTTC,TRBD1,TRBJ1-2,TRBV23-1,.
CASRPGEGGFNQPQHF,TGCGCCAGCAGACCCGGGGAGGGGGGTTTCAATCAGCCCCAGCATTTT,.,TRBJ1-5,TRBV5-1,.
CASRLEGYYNEQFF,TGTGCCAGCAGGCTAGAAGGATACTACAATGAGCAGTTCTTC,.,TRBJ2-1,TRBV2,.
CASRTGGDSPLHF,TGCGCCAGCCGGACAGGGGGTGATTCACCCCTCCACTTT,TRBD1,TRBJ1-6,TRBV5-1,.
CASSDSGGSTDTQYF,TGTGCCAGCAGTGATAGCGGGGGGAGCACAGATACGCAGTATTTT,TRBD2,TRBJ2-3,TRBV11-2,.